The clone carrying this T cell receptor beta chain occurred once. Its antigen is still unknown. Researchers divided each subset's genomic DNA evenly across several immunoSEQ plates. The repertoire was sequenced with immunoSEQ multiplex PCR; TCRdb's copy has only in-frame clones and lacks some. The sample shows about 1.1 million clones, approximately 78% of them seen only once. These data belong to a study of shared clonotypes between healthy human individuals. CD4+ cell separation produced CD45RA+ naive and CD45RA-negative memory subsets. Study outcomes and limitations: Shared clonotypes across all four donors exceeded non-shared ones in generation probability.

Material for sequencing was memory CD4+ T cells from PBMCs. The sample's subset: CD45RA-negative fraction. The TCR originated in a man aged 18 to 30 in good health. Some clones in this sample may be carry-over from other donors' samples.

CDR3 sequence reads: CARSPLRGRNHEQYF. CDR3 bases: TGCGCCAGGTCCCCTCTCAGGGGGCGCAACCACGAGCAGTACTTC. This chain joins TRBV10-1 and TRBJ2-7, with TRBD1 identical over 8 bases. Germline lookup yields CDR1 WNHNN and CDR2 SYGVQD (reference sequence). This CDR3 comprises 15 residues. The trim removed 9 bases at V and 5 bases at J, leaving 15 bases unmatched.